This passage covers 9 T cell receptor beta chains from one sample sequenced in a study of CD8 T cells in ankylosing spondylitis. MiXCR, applied by TCRdb to the 5' RACE reads, yields one record per CDR3 protein. The data hold about 500,000 distinct CDR3 sequences, with roughly 13% observed a single time. Points from the study as a whole: Ankylosing spondylitis blood appeared to be characterized by a TCR beta motif of roughly eight highly homologous variants.

These TCRs are of unknown antigen specificity. The source material was blood, either unsorted or a sorted T cell fraction (not recorded which). Receptors originate from a male donor with ankylosing spondylitis.

This clonotype has a count of ten or more. The gene calls are TRBV20-1 and TRBJ1-1; 8 bases agree with TRBD1. Germline loops: CDR1 DFQATT, CDR2 SNEGSKA (reference sequence). After removal of 6 bases from V and 4 bases from J, the junction contained 4 bases not matched to a gene. This CDR3 comprises 12 residues. The CDR3 bases are TGCAGTGCACTCGACAGGGGCACTGAAGCTTTCTTT. Its protein is CSALDRGTEAFF.

This chain uses TRBV7-9 with TRBJ2-2, with a possible D match to TRBD2 (5 bases). With 5 bases removed from V and 6 bases from J, the gap between germline ends came to 19 bases. There are 16 residues in the CDR3. Germline V CDR1 and CDR2: SEHNR, FQNEAQ (reference sequence). DNA for the CDR3: TGTGCCAGCAGCCTAACCCGGGGAATCGCGGCCGGGGAGCTGTTTTTT. Residues: CASSLTRGIAAGELFF.

There are a few counts of this clonotype. The chain combines TRBV4-2 with TRBJ1-6; tentative D call: TRBD1 (6 bases). Germline lookup yields CDR1 LGHNA and CDR2 YNFKEQ. Trimming took off 2 bases at V and 7 bases at J, with 15 bases between the two ends. The CDR3 extends over 16 amino acids. This CDR3 reads CASSQRLWGANSPLHF. CDR3 bases: TGTGCCAGCAGCCAACGGCTCTGGGGGGCCAATTCACCCCTCCACTTT.

V is TRBV18 and J is TRBJ2-1; possible D gene TRBD2, 5 bases. The CDR3 consists of 19 residues. Germline V gene lookup returns CDR1 KGHSH and CDR2 LQKENI. V was cut by 3 bases and J by 7 bases, with 28 bases left in between. The CDR3 loop is CASSPFPRSDYNLRNEQFF. The DNA of the CDR3 is TGTGCCAGCTCACCTTTCCCCCGCTCCGACTATAACCTAAGGAATGAGCAGTTCTTC.

This clonotype has a handful of counts. This chain connects TRBV5-1 to TRBJ2-1; 9 bases align to TRBD2. V shed 0 bases, J shed 6 bases, and the junction held 7 bases outside the gene matches. Germline V lookup: CDR1 SGHRS, CDR2 YFSETQ. The CDR3 spans 16 residues. CDR3 in DNA: TGCGCCAGCAGCTTGGCCGGGAGCGGGGGGTTCAATGAGCAGTTCTTC. Protein sequence: CASSLAGSGGFNEQFF.

The chain has TRBV6-2 or TRBV6-3 and TRBJ1-1; a weak D match, TRBD1 (5 bases). With 5 bases removed from V and 1 base from J, the gap between germline ends came to 11 bases. Germline values: CDR1 MNHEY, CDR2 SVGEGT. The CDR3 has 14 residues. In nucleotides, the CDR3 is TGTGCCAGCAGTCACGACAGTCAGAACACTGAAGCTTTCTTT. It yields the protein CASSHDSQNTEAFF.

This clonotype was recorded a few times. This chain uses TRBV6-5 with TRBJ1-4; D perhaps matches TRBD1 (6 bases). Germline values: CDR1 MNHEY, CDR2 SVGAGI. This CDR3 has 15 amino acids. V was trimmed by 3 bases and J by 11 bases, leaving 19 bases between them. The CDR3 is CASSYHFNRAGKLFF. CDR3 bases: TGTGCCAGCAGTTATCACTTTAACAGGGCGGGGAAACTGTTTTTT.

The V gene is TRBV12-3 or TRBV12-4, the J gene TRBJ2-5, with 7 bases aligning to TRBD2. With V trimmed by 5 bases and J by 5 bases, 8 bases remained unmatched. There are 14 residues in the CDR3. CDR3 coding DNA: TGTGCCAGCAGTCTCTCAGCGGGAATGGAGACCCAGTACTTC. Residues: CASSLSAGMETQYF.

Worth noting for this clonotype: One base away lies a much larger clone, so this may be a sequencing read error. This chain links TRBV21-1 with TRBJ2-7; TRBD2, the D gene given by the table, was not confirmed from the DNA. TRBV21-1 has pseudogene status. This CDR3 has 15 amino acids. The CDR3 is CASSKKAGGPREQNV. The CDR3 DNA sequence: TGTGCCAGCAGCAAAAAAGCGGGAGGGCCGCGAGAGCAGAACGTC.